The T cell receptor beta chain under discussion was sequenced for a study of a mutant IDH1 vaccine in newly diagnosed glioma. Libraries were prepared by immunoSEQ multiplex PCR; TCRdb keeps only in-frame clonotypes and omits some of them. Of about 88,000 clones listed, about 80% are singletons. Described time point: baseline, week 1 (first vaccination visit). Treatment reported: pre-vaccination baseline after standard-of-care therapy. Study-wide findings and caveats: Changes in top peripheral clonotypes did not appear linked to pseudoprogression.

V lost 6 bases and J lost 1; bases outside the gene matches: 5. CDR3 length equals 15 residues. Germline-derived CDR1 and CDR2 are MNHEY and SVGAGI. Comments on this clone: Antigen specificity is unknown.

Sequencing used PBMCs, obtained from a glioma patient treated with radiotherapy, temozolomide or both. The rearrangement uses TRBV6-5 and TRBJ2-7, with 11 bases aligning to TRBD2. The sequence derives from a middle-aged man with glioma. Some clones in this sample may be carry-over from other donors' samples. CDR3 DNA sequence: TGTGCCAGCAGCTCCCTAGCGGGGGGATCCTACGAGCAGTACTTC. Translating gives CASSSLAGGSYEQYF.